What follows is one T cell receptor beta chain and its context. The protocol was immunoSEQ multiplex PCR, while the TCRdb copy is restricted to in-frame clones and leaves out a portion. The repertoire holds about 320,000 clones, 90% seen once, with 2.6% in the top ten. Recovered participants had two consecutive negative NP/OP PCR tests, healthcare professional clearance, or symptom resolution. The data were taken from a study of blood T cell repertoires in COVID-19. Study-wide background: Researchers got acute and convalescent COVID-19 samples from the United States, Italy and Spain.

Trimming pared 6 bases from V and 5 bases from J, leaving 14 bases between. CDR1 and CDR2 (germline): LNHDA, SQIVND (reference sequence). This CDR3 is built from 14 residues. This chain links TRBV19 with TRBJ1-5; D call uncertain. Sequenced sample: PBMCs or T cells enriched from blood (not recorded which). This TCR was sampled from a man aged 60 to 75 who had recovered from COVID-19. CDR3 protein: CASSLREIHQPQHF. Written as DNA, the CDR3 is TGTGCCAGTAGCCTCCGGGAGATACATCAGCCCCAGCATTTT.